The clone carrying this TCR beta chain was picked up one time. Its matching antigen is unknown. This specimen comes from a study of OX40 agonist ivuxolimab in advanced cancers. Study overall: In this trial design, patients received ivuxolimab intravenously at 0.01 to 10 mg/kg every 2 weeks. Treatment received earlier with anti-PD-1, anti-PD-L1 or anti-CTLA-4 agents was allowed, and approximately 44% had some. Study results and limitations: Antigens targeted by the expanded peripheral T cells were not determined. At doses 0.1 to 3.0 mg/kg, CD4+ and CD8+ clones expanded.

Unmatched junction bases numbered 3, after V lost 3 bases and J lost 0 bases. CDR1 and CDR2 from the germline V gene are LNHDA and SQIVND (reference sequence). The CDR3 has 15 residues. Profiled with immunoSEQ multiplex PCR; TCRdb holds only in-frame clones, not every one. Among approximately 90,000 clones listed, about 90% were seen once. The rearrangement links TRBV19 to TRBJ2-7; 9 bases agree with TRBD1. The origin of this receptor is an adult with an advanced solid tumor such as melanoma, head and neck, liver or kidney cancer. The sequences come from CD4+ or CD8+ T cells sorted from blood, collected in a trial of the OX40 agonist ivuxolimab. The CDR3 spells CASSMGQGLSYEQYF. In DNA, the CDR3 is TGTGCCAGTAGTATGGGACAGGGTCTCTCCTACGAGCAGTACTTC.